What follows are 13 T cell receptor beta chains derived from one specimen sequenced in a study of regulatory and conventional T cells in RAG deficiency. Profiling relied on immunoSEQ multiplex PCR, and the TCRdb table lists in-frame clones only, not all of them. The sample lists around 22,000 clones, 93% occurring once. Genomic DNA came from blood conventional CD4+ T cells gated CD25-low CD127-high. This same sample was also taken into another study, of regulatory T cells. According to that study: The primer mix had 52 TRBV and 13 TRBJ primers.

Sequencing input: CD4+ T cells sorted from blood. The receptor source for this set is a human donor in good health.

The V and J genes are TRBV10-3 and TRBJ1-2; D is uncertain. CDR3 length equals 15 residues. Germline CDR1 reads ENHRY; CDR2 reads SYGVKD. V was trimmed by 3 bases and J by 0 bases, leaving 11 bases between them. CDR3 amino acids: CAISELPYPNYGYTF. The CDR3 coding sequence is TGTGCCATCAGTGAACTTCCATACCCTAACTATGGCTACACCTTC.

The genes are TRBV10-3 and TRBJ1-3, with D hard to call. This CDR3 has 13 residues. Germline V lookup: CDR1 ENHRY, CDR2 SYGVKD. Trimming removed 3 bases at V and 0 bases at J, with 3 bases between. CDR3 in DNA: TGTGCCATCAGTGACAGCTCTGGAAACACCATATATTTT. Translation gives CAISDSSGNTIYF.

The rearrangement uses TRBV2 and TRBJ2-5; D perhaps matches TRBD2 (6 bases). The tail of the sequence fits TRBJ2-7 better, so the J call may be wrong. The germline V gene has CDR1 SNHLY and CDR2 FYNNEI. The CDR3 is 14 amino acids. The CDR3 loop reads CASSEGAGGYEQYF. CDR3 nucleotides: TGTGCCAGCAGTGAAGGTGCCGGGGGCTACGAGCAGTACTTC.

The rearrangement uses TRBV10-1 and TRBJ2-1, with D possibly being TRBD1 or TRBD2 (6 bases each). The V end was cut by 1 base, the J end by 12 bases, with 13 bases between. Germline CDR1 and CDR2: WNHNN and SYGVQD (reference sequence). The CDR3 is 13 amino acids. The CDR3 is CASSELQGLGQFF. CDR3 bases: TGCGCCAGCAGTGAGTTACAGGGACTCGGGCAGTTCTTC.

The V gene is TRBV6-1, the J gene TRBJ1-1, with D maybe TRBD1 (5 bases). Germline-derived CDR1 and CDR2 are MNHNS and SASEGT. Deletions cut 1 base from V and 3 bases from J, with 9 bases between. This CDR3 spans 14 amino acids. The CDR3 spells CASSEVLGDTEAFF. DNA of the CDR3: TGTGCCAGCAGTGAAGTCTTGGGGGACACTGAAGCTTTCTTT.

This clone was observed a handful of times. The chain uses TRBV9 and TRBJ2-1; D is unclear. CDR1 SGDLS and CDR2 YYNGEE come from the germline V gene. V gave up 0 bases and J gave up 5 bases, with 9 bases separating them. The CDR3 totals 14 residues. The CDR3 DNA reads as TGTGCCAGCAGCGTAGGGCTAGTCAACAATGAGCAGTTCTTC. Encoded protein: CASSVGLVNNEQFF.

This clone was found once. The V call is TRBV2, the J call TRBJ1-5, with D unclear. Trimming took off 5 bases at V and 0 bases at J, with 11 bases between the two ends. Germline values: CDR1 SNHLY, CDR2 FYNNEI. CDR3 length equals 15 residues. Here the CDR3 reads CASSSESYSNQPQHF. For the CDR3, the DNA is TGTGCCAGCAGTTCAGAGAGCTATAGCAATCAGCCCCAGCATTTT.

This clone was observed a single time. This chain uses TRBV19 with TRBJ2-1; D is uncertain. The V gene lost 6 bases and the J gene lost 1 base, with 7 bases spanning the gap. The CDR3 loop spans 13 amino acids. Per the germline V gene, CDR1 is LNHDA and CDR2 is SQIVND (reference sequence). The CDR3 sequence is CASRTTSYNEQFF. CDR3 nucleotides: TGTGCCAGTAGGACGACTTCCTACAATGAGCAGTTCTTC.

V and J are TRBV5-4 and TRBJ1-6; 7 bases fit TRBD1. There are 14 residues in the CDR3. Per germline, CDR1 SGHNT and CDR2 YYREEE (reference sequence). Unmatched junction bases numbered 6, after V lost 4 bases and J lost 8 bases. CDR3 loop: CASSPDRAHSPLHF. CDR3 nucleotide sequence: TGTGCCAGCAGCCCAGACAGGGCCCATTCACCCCTCCACTTT. The whole variable domain, remainder taken from reference TRBV5-4 and TRBJ1-6, is ETGVTQSPTHLIKTRGQQVTLRCSSQSGHNTVSWYQQALGQGPQFIFQYYREEENGRGNFPPRFSGLQFPNYSSELNVNALELDDSALYLCASSPDRAHSPLHFGNGTRLTVT.

V and J are TRBV15 and TRBJ1-3; D is uncertain. The CDR3 sequence is 15 residues long. Germline V gene sequence: CDR1 LNHNV, CDR2 YYDKDF (reference sequence). Trimming took off 1 base at V and 1 base at J, with 8 bases between the two ends. The CDR3 protein is CATSRVGVSGNTIYF. The CDR3 nucleotides read TGTGCCACCAGCAGAGTTGGCGTTTCTGGAAACACCATATATTTT.

The gene calls are TRBV19 and TRBJ1-4, with D uncertain. Germline values: CDR1 LNHDA, CDR2 SQIVND (reference sequence). The CDR3 loop spans 13 amino acids. V shed 5 bases and J shed 8 bases, with 12 bases lying between them. The CDR3 DNA reads as TGTGCCAGTAGTTCCCTAGACGGGGAAAAACTGTTTTTT. It specifies CASSSLDGEKLFF.

This clone was observed a single time. This chain links TRBV27 with TRBJ2-2; 7 bases are a match to TRBD1. CDR1 is MNHEY, CDR2 SMNVEV, per germline (reference sequence). V lost 5 bases to trimming and J lost 6 bases; unmatched junction nucleotides: 3. The CDR3 runs 13 residues. This chain's CDR3 is CASSIDRAGELFF. The CDR3 bases are TGTGCCAGCAGTATCGACAGGGCCGGGGAGCTGTTTTTT.

This clone showed up just a few times. The rearrangement uses TRBV28 and TRBJ2-3, with 10 bases lining up with TRBD2. J was trimmed by 4 bases and V by 1 base; bases with no gene match: 5. The CDR3 is 16 residues long. From germline, CDR1 is MDHEN and CDR2 SYDVKM. The CDR3 nucleotides read TGTGCCAGCAGTTTATTAACTAGCGGGAAACCAGATACGCAGTATTTT. It yields the protein CASSLLTSGKPDTQYF.